This T cell receptor (beta chain) is from a study of early T cells in non-severe SARS-CoV-2 infection. Study-level background: Unsorted whole blood bulk RNA was sequenced, with unpaired chains.

Unique molecular identifiers tagged individual cDNA molecules. From the 5' RACE reads, TCRdb called clonotypes with MiXCR, one entry per CDR3 protein. This repertoire shows about 71,000 distinct CDR3 sequences, 9.5% to 15% found once; its top ten account for 2.5% to 3%. The study's findings and limits: Comparison of clonotypes with VDJdb favored anti-spike CD8 responses while missing private and CD4 specificities.

The CDR3 has 14 residues. Trimming removed 5 bases at V and 6 bases at J, with 14 bases between. The germline gives CDR1 SGHAT, CDR2 FQNNGV. This clonotype was detected many times. The antigen is undetermined. The sequenced sample was whole blood, obtained at baseline. This TCR was sampled from an adult who was a healthcare worker with PCR-confirmed SARS-CoV-2 infection or an uninfected control (not recorded which). The chain uses TRBV11-2 and TRBJ2-1; D is unclear. The CDR3 sequence: CASSANMGINEQFF. The CDR3 DNA reads TGTGCCAGCAGCGCCAATATGGGGATCAATGAGCAGTTCTTC.